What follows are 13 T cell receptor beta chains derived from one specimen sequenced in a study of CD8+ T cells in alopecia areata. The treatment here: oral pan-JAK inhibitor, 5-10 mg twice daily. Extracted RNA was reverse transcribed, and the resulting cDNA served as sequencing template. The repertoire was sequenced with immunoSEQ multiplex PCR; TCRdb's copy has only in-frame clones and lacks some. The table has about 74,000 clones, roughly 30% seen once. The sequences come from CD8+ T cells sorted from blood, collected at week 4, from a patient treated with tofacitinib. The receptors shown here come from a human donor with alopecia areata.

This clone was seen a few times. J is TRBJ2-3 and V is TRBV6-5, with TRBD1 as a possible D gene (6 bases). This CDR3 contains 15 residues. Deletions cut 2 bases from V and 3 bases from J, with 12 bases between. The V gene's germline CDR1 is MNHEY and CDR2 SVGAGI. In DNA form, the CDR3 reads TGTGCCAGCAGTTACCGACCACAGGGAACAGATACGCAGTATTTT. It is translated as CASSYRPQGTDTQYF.

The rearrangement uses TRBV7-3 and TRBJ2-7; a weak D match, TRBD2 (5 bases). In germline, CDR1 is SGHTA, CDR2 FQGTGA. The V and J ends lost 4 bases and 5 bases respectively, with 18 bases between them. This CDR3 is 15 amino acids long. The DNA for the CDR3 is TGTGCCAGCAGCTCCTCATCGGGGTCATACGACGAGCAGTACTTC. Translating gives CASSSSSGSYDEQYF.

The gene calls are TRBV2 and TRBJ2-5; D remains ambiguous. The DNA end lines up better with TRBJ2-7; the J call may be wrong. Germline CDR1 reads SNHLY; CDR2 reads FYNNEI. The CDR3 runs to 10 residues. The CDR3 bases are TGTGCCAGCAGTGACTACGAGCAGTACTTC. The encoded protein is CASSDYEQYF.

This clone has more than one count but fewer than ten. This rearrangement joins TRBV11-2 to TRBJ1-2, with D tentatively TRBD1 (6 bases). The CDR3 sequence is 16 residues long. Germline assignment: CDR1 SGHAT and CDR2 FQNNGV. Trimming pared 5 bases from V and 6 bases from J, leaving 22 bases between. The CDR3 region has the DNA TGTGCCAGCAGCCAAGATAAAACAGGGCTTTTGGATGGCTACACCTTC. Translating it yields CASSQDKTGLLDGYTF.

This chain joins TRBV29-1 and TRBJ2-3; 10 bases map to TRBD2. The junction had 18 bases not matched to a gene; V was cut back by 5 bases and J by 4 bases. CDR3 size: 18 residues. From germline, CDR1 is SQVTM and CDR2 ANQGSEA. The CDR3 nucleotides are TGCAGCGTTCGGGGGGACTACGAATCTAGCGGGAGATCAGATACGCAGTATTTT. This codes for CSVRGDYESSGRSDTQYF.

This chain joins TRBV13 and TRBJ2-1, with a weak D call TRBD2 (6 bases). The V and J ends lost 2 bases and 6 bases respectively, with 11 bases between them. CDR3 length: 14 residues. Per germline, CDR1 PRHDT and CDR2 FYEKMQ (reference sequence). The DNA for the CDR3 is TGTGCCAGCAGCTTACGGGACTTAAGCAATGAGCAGTTCTTC. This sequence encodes CASSLRDLSNEQFF.

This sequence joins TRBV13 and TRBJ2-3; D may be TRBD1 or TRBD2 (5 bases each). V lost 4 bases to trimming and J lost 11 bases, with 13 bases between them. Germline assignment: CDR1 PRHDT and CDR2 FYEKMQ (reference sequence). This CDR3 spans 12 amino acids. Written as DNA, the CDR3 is TGTGCCAGCAGCTCAGGGACCGGTGAGCAGTATTTT. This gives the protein CASSSGTGEQYF.

CDR3: CASSLDPDPYNEQFF. DNA for the CDR3: TGCGCCAGCAGCCTCGACCCGGACCCCTACAATGAGCAGTTCTTC. This sequence joins TRBV5-1 and TRBJ2-1; unclear D gene. This CDR3 contains 15 residues. CDR1 and CDR2 from the germline V gene are SGHRS and YFSETQ. V was pared by 4 bases and J by 2 bases, with 13 bases between.

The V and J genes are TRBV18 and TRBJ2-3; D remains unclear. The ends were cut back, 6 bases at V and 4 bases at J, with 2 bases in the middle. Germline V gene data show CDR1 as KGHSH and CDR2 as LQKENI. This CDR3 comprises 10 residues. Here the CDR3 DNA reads TGTGCCAGCTCCGCAGATACGCAGTATTTT. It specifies CASSADTQYF.

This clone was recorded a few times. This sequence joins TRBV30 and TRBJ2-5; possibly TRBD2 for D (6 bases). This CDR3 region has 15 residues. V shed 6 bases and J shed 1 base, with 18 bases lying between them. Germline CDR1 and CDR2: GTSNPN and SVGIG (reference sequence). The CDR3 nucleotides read TGTGCCTGCGCGGGGAGGTACCGGGGCCAAGAGACCCAGTACTTC. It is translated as CACAGRYRGQETQYF.

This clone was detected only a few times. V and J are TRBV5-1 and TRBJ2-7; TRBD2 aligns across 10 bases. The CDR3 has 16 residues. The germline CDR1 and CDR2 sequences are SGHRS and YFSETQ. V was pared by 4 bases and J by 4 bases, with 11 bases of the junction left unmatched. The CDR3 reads CASSPGSLAGAYEQYF. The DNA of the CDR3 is TGCGCCAGCAGCCCCGGTTCTCTAGCGGGAGCTTACGAGCAGTACTTC.

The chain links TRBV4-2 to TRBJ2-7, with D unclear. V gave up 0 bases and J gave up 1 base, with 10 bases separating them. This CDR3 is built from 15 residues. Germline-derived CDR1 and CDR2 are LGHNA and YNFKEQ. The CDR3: CASSQEWVLSYEQYF. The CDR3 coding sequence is TGTGCCAGCAGCCAAGAGTGGGTATTGTCCTACGAGCAGTACTTC.

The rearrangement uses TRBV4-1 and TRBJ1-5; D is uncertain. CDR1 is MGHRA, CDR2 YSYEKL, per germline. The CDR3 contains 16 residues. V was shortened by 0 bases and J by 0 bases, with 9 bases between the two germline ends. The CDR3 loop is CASSQEYTGSNQPQHF. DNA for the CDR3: TGCGCCAGCAGCCAAGAATATACGGGTAGCAATCAGCCCCAGCATTTT.